The TCR beta chain described here comes from a study of CD8 T cells in ankylosing spondylitis. CDR1 is KGHDR, CDR2 SFDVKD, per germline. The CDR3 spans 13 residues. V dropped 5 bases and J dropped 1 base, with 4 bases sitting between them. By quantitative 5'-RACE with molecular barcodes, the TCR beta libraries were made. TCRdb independently ran MiXCR on the 5' RACE reads; one entry per CDR3 protein. The repertoire holds about 210,000 distinct CDR3 sequences, with more than 5.5% as singletons. Study-wide results and caveats: The authors reported significant enrichment of disease-linked clones in matched ankylosing spondylitis synovial fluid. Some of the motif variants had earlier been found in reactive arthritis patients' fluid and blood. One TCR beta motif, made up of under ten highly homologous variants, appeared characteristic of ankylosing spondylitis blood.

As for this clonotype: Its matching antigen is unknown. A read error may be the cause here, since a much bigger clone is one base away.

J is TRBJ2-2 and V is TRBV24-1; D not resolved. This receptor was identified in a male donor with ankylosing spondylitis. Sequencing was carried out using blood, either unsorted or a sorted T cell fraction (not recorded which). The CDR3 sequence is CATSGQNTGELFF. CDR3 DNA sequence: TGTGCCACCAGTGGACAGAACACCGGGGAGCTGTTTTTT.